This paragraph covers one T cell receptor beta chain sequence. Its antigen remains unidentified. V was cut by 3 bases and J by 0 bases, with 5 bases left in between. The CDR3 runs 14 residues. This specimen comes from a study of blood T cells in healthy people across ages. At the level of the study: The template switching approach captured approximately one barcoded beta molecule for every two T cells.

The study, taken as a whole, reports: Per-million-T-cell TCR beta diversity fell roughly linearly with age. Naive and antigen-experienced cells could not be conclusively compared, given unsorted PBMCs.

Combining a sample-barcoded 5' primer with a J-beta primer mix, a second PCR ran for roughly 7 to 11 cycles. TCRdb re-called the 5' RACE reads with MiXCR, one entry per CDR3 protein. Of more than 500,000 distinct CDR3 sequences listed, 25% to 30% were seen once; the top ten hold about a fifth. Around 10 milliliters of peripheral blood were drawn from each donor. The receptor was derived from a woman between 70 and 85 years old in good health. This chain connects TRBV12-3 or TRBV12-4 to TRBJ1-4; D is unresolved. Material for sequencing was blood. The DNA of the CDR3 is TGTGCCAGCAGTTTTAGGACAACTAATGAAAAACTGTTTTTT. Translated, it gives CASSFRTTNEKLFF.